These 17 T cell receptor beta chains were sequenced from one sample in a study of T cell responses to AZD1222 COVID-19 vaccine. TCRdb keeps only in-frame clones here, not all; method: immunoSEQ multiplex PCR. This repertoire shows 150,000 or so clones, around nine tenths found once; its top ten account for 4% to 6%. This sample comprised peripheral blood, obtained on day 0 of AZD1222 vaccination. The receptors were gathered from an adult in good health.

This chain connects TRBV5-1 to TRBJ2-6, with D possibly being TRBD2 (5 bases). With 1 base removed from V and 4 bases from J, the gap between germline ends came to 18 bases. Germline V gene lookup returns CDR1 SGHRS and CDR2 YFSETQ. This CDR3 is 18 amino acids long. DNA of the CDR3: TGCGCCAGCAGCTTGTACGGGGATGCCCGTGGAGGGGCCAACGTCCTGACTTTC. Amino acid sequence: CASSLYGDARGGANVLTF. The entire variable domain, with the rest obtained from reference TRBV5-1 and TRBJ2-6, is as follows: KAGVTQTPRYLIKTRGQQVTLSCSPISGHRSVSWYQQTPGQGLQFLFEYFSETQRNKGNFPGRFSGRQFSNSRSEMNVSTLELGDSALYLCASSLYGDARGGANVLTFGAGSRLTVL.

The J gene is TRBJ2-5, the V gene TRBV12-3 or TRBV12-4; TRBD1 is a possible D gene (6 bases). V was trimmed by 5 bases and J by 5 bases, leaving 9 bases between them. There are 12 residues in the CDR3. CDR3 residues: CASSPTGETQYF. The CDR3 bases are TGTGCCAGCAGTCCTACAGGGGAGACCCAGTACTTC.

This chain joins TRBV18 and TRBJ2-7; D unresolved. The V end was cut by 0 bases, the J end by 7 bases, with 10 bases between. Germline V gene data show CDR1 as KGHSH and CDR2 as LQKENI. The CDR3 loop spans 13 amino acids. The CDR3 bases are TGTGCCAGCTCACCACCGACCTACCTGGAGCAGTACTTC. Translation gives CASSPPTYLEQYF.

V is TRBV7-9 and J is TRBJ1-2, with D hard to call. The germline CDR1 and CDR2 sequences are SEHNR and FQNEAQ (reference sequence). The CDR3 covers 14 residues. The V and J ends lost 2 bases and 8 bases respectively, with 15 bases between them. The CDR3 region is CASSLLQANQGYTF. In nucleotides, the CDR3 is TGTGCCAGCAGCTTACTTCAGGCCAACCAGGGCTACACCTTC.

This sequence joins TRBV18 and TRBJ2-5, with TRBD1 matching 8 bases. The CDR3 covers 16 residues. CDR1 and CDR2 from the germline V gene are KGHSH and LQKENI. V dropped 2 bases and J dropped 5; count of bases not matched to a gene: 10. The CDR3: CASSPSPGTGGETQYF. Written as DNA, the CDR3 is TGTGCCAGCTCACCATCCCCCGGAACAGGGGGGGAGACCCAGTACTTC.

V is TRBV6-2 or TRBV6-3 and J is TRBJ2-1; 9 bases align to TRBD2. Trimming removed 2 bases from V and 15 bases from J; junction bases left unmatched: 8. This CDR3 region has 13 residues. CDR1 MNHEY and CDR2 SVGEGT come from the germline V gene. CDR3 residues: CASSYGGRALPFF. In DNA, the CDR3 is TGTGCCAGCAGTTACGGCGGGAGGGCTCTTCCGTTCTTC.

V is TRBV27 and J is TRBJ2-7, with 10 nucleotides matching TRBD1. V lost 7 bases and J lost 5; bases outside the gene matches: 20. Germline V gene lookup returns CDR1 MNHEY and CDR2 SMNVEV (reference sequence). The CDR3 runs 18 residues. CDR3 DNA: TGTGCCAGCACTACCGGGACAGGGGTCCCCTCAGAGAACCACGAGCAGTACTTC. Translated: CASTTGTGVPSENHEQYF.

Only one count was recorded for this clone. This rearrangement joins TRBV27 to TRBJ2-7; D call uncertain. Trimming pared 5 bases from V and 2 bases from J, leaving 13 bases between. The CDR3 length is 14 residues. Germline V CDR1 and CDR2: MNHEY, SMNVEV (reference sequence). The CDR3 coding sequence is TGTGCCAGCAGTCACGGACGGCTTACCTACGAGCAGTACTTC. Residues: CASSHGRLTYEQYF.

V gene TRBV6-5 combines with J gene TRBJ2-7, with D tentatively TRBD1 or TRBD2 (6 bases each). Germline loops: CDR1 MNHEY, CDR2 SVGAGI. V was trimmed by 10 bases and J by 4 bases, leaving 20 bases between them. The CDR3 is made up of 14 amino acids. CDR3 coding DNA: TGTGCCACCATCAATCCGGGGGCGCGTTACGAGCAGTACTTC. This encodes CATINPGARYEQYF.

The rearrangement joins TRBV6-2 or TRBV6-3 to TRBJ1-1; D perhaps matches TRBD1 (6 bases). CDR3 length: 13 residues. Trimming cost V 5 bases and J 8 bases, with 15 bases left between them. Germline lookup yields CDR1 MNHEY and CDR2 SVGEGT. The CDR3 protein is CASSTTGRTEAFF. In DNA, the CDR3 is TGTGCCAGCAGTACCACAGGGCGAACCGAAGCTTTCTTT.

This chain joins TRBV7-2 and TRBJ1-5; 7 positions agree with TRBD1. Germline trimming cut 5 bases from V and 7 bases from J; bases unmatched to any gene: 8. The germline CDR1 and CDR2 sequences are SGHTA and FQGNSA. The CDR3 runs to 14 residues. CDR3 region: CASSPNRGVQPQHF. CDR3 DNA sequence: TGTGCCAGCAGCCCAAACAGGGGAGTCCAGCCCCAGCATTTT.

This rearrangement joins TRBV7-9 to TRBJ1-6; no definite D call. The CDR3 contains 12 residues. Trimming took 3 bases from V and 6 from J, leaving 3 bases between them. The germline CDR1 and CDR2 sequences are SEHNR and FQNEAQ (reference sequence). The CDR3 sequence: CASSFSNSPLHF. The CDR3 DNA reads TGTGCCAGCAGCTTTTCTAATTCACCCCTCCACTTT.

The V and J genes are TRBV2 and TRBJ2-2; weak D call: TRBD2 (6 bases). This CDR3 is built from 14 residues. V was shortened by 9 bases and J by 7 bases, with 18 bases between the two germline ends. From germline, CDR1 is SNHLY and CDR2 FYNNEI. This CDR3 reads CASGPDYKGGELFF. DNA of the CDR3: TGTGCCAGTGGACCGGACTATAAGGGCGGGGAGCTGTTTTTT. Full variable domain (rest looked up from reference TRBV2 and TRBJ2-2): EPEVTQTPSHQVTQMGQEVILRCVPISNHLYFYWYRQILGQKVEFLVSFYNNEISEKSEIFDDQFSVERPDGSNFTLKIRSTKLEDSAMYFCASGPDYKGGELFFGEGSRLTVL.

This clone was seen once. The rearrangement uses TRBV10-3 and TRBJ2-3, with D maybe TRBD2 (6 bases). The germline V and J ends were trimmed by 3 bases and 1 base, with 11 bases remaining between them. Per the germline V gene, CDR1 is ENHRY and CDR2 is SYGVKD. This CDR3 spans 15 amino acids. CDR3 region: CAISDPPGGTDTQYF. The CDR3 DNA reads as TGTGCCATCAGTGACCCGCCGGGGGGCACAGATACGCAGTATTTT.

The V call is TRBV6-5, the J call TRBJ1-2; 8 bases are a match to TRBD1. Per the germline V gene, CDR1 is MNHEY and CDR2 is SVGAGI. The junction had 4 bases not matched to a gene; V was cut back by 6 bases and J by 7 bases. The CDR3 is made up of 12 amino acids. The CDR3, as DNA: TGTGCCAGCAGCGTACAGGGGGGTGGCTACACCTTC. Translating gives CASSVQGGGYTF.

The chain joins TRBV5-8 to TRBJ1-2; no clear D. Per germline, CDR1 SGHTS and CDR2 YDEGEE. V lost 0 bases, J lost 1 base, and 10 bases lay in between. The CDR3 runs 15 residues. In nucleotides, the CDR3 is TGTGCCAGCAGCTTGGAGATGGGCCTTAACTATGGCTACACCTTC. The encoded protein is CASSLEMGLNYGYTF.

V is TRBV15 and J is TRBJ1-4; no reliable D call. The CDR3 consists of 14 residues. Per the germline V gene, CDR1 is LNHNV and CDR2 is YYDKDF (reference sequence). V was shortened by 4 bases and J by 8 bases, with 14 bases between the two germline ends. In DNA, the CDR3 is TGTGCCACCAGCAATCACGGGATCTGGGAAAAACTGTTTTTT. The encoded protein is CATSNHGIWEKLFF.